This note documents a single TCR beta chain sequence. Its antigen is not yet known. Base qualities are missing; no much larger clone stands one base away. The V end loses 6 bases and the J end loses 4 bases, and a stretch of 13 bases separates them. The CDR3, cysteine through phenylalanine, is 15 amino acids long. Just CDR3 DNA is preserved here, 45 bases in frame from base 1. The germline V gene (reference sequence) supplies CDR1 LNHDA and CDR2 SQIVND. These data belong to a study of control samples from healthy donors and cancer patients (dated by TCRdb to the early 2020s). To prepare the library, the immunoSEQ multiplex PCR assay was applied. As stored in TCRdb, this immuneACCESS dataset retains in-frame rearrangements with V and J assigned. A fraction of the clones does not appear; measured against another copy, unresolved V genes explain less than half of the discrepancy, and the remainder lacks a known reason. In all, the sample holds about 98,000 clones, and approximately 80% of those were seen once. The ten top clones hold about 10% of the sample.

The chain couples TRBV19 to TRBJ1-6; the D gene is possibly TRBD1, with 6 bases matching. This sequence originates from a woman aged 30 to 39 in good health. The sequenced sample consisted of blood. The nucleotide sequence reads as follows: TGTGCCAGTAGACAACAGGGCAGGTATAATTCACCCCTCCACTTT. This translates into CASRQQGRYNSPLHF.